The clone carrying this T cell receptor (beta chain) was seen ten or more times. The target antigen is unknown. TCRdb passed the 5' RACE reads through MiXCR, listing each CDR3 protein once. The sample yields around 120,000 distinct CDR3 sequences, approximately 9.7% seen once. V lost 6 bases and J 1 base, leaving 19 bases between the germline ends. Germline loops: CDR1 MNHNS, CDR2 SASEGT. The CDR3 is 17 amino acids. The data derive from a study of CD8 T cells in ankylosing spondylitis. Whole-study findings and limits: Disease-associated clones were reportedly significantly overrepresented in matched ankylosing spondylitis synovial fluid. CD8+ disease-linked clones were present at relatively low frequencies in blood.

The sequence derives from a male donor with ankylosing spondylitis or in good health (not recorded which). This chain uses TRBV6-1 with TRBJ2-4; D tentatively reads TRBD1 or TRBD2 (5 bases each). The sequencing sample was made of blood, either unsorted or a sorted T cell fraction (not recorded which). CDR3 nucleotide sequence: TGTGCCAGCAGCCGCCGTTGGGGCAGGGAGGCCAAAAACATTCAGTACTTC. This gives the protein CASSRRWGREAKNIQYF.